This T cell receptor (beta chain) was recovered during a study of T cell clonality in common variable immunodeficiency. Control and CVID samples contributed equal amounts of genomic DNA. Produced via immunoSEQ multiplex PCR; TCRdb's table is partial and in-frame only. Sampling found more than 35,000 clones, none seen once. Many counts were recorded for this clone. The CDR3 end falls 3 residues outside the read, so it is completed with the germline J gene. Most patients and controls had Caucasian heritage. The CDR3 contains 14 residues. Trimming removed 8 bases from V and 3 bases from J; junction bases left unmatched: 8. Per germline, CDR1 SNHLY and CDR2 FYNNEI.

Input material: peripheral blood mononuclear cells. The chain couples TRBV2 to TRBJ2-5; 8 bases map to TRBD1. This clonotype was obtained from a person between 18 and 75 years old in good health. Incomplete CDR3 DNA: TGTGCCAGCTGGACAGGGAAAGTTAAAGAGACC. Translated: CASWTGKVKET. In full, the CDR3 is CASWTGKVKETQYF.